A single sample is the source of the 8 T cell receptor beta chains below, sequenced in a study of blood T cell repertoires in COVID-19. Repertoires were generated with immunoSEQ multiplex PCR, while TCRdb's copy carries only in-frame clones and drops some. The top ten clones hold about 7.8% of a sample with 150,000 to 200,000 clones, about 80% of them seen once. The sample consisted of peripheral blood. These receptor sequences come from a woman between 55 and 75 years old with COVID-19, enrolled during active disease.

This clone was seen more than once but under ten times. This sequence joins TRBV30 and TRBJ2-1; no clear D gene. Germline V gene lookup returns CDR1 GTSNPN and CDR2 SVGIG (reference sequence). Between the trimmed V and J ends, which lost 4 bases and 8 bases, there was a span of 18 bases. The CDR3 has 14 residues. CDR3 region: CAWNPLEASYEQFF. DNA for the CDR3: TGTGCCTGGAATCCCCTAGAGGCTAGTTATGAGCAGTTCTTC.

The rearrangement uses TRBV4-1 and TRBJ2-4; a possible D gene is TRBD2 (6 bases). The germline V gene encodes CDR1 MGHRA and CDR2 YSYEKL. The V end lost 0 bases, the J end lost 9 bases, and 15 bases lay between the germline ends. The CDR3 is made up of 15 amino acids. CDR3 region: CASSQDGREGAIQYF. In DNA, the CDR3 is TGCGCCAGCAGCCAAGATGGGCGGGAAGGCGCCATTCAGTACTTC.

This sequence joins TRBV5-1 and TRBJ2-1; 11 bases map to TRBD2. The CDR3 is 14 amino acids. The germline gives CDR1 SGHRS, CDR2 YFSETQ. With 4 bases clipped from V and 12 bases from J, the junction kept 9 bases outside the gene matches. The DNA of the CDR3 is TGCGCCAGCAGCGGCGGGACTAGCGGTCTGGGGCAGTTCTTC. Its protein is CASSGGTSGLGQFF.

The J gene is TRBJ2-1, the V gene TRBV4-2; 8 positions agree with TRBD2. V trimming: 1 base; J trimming: 6 bases; junction bases outside the gene matches: 2. The CDR3 consists of 14 residues. Per germline, CDR1 LGHNA and CDR2 YNFKEQ. Here the CDR3 reads CASSQAGTSNEQFF. The CDR3 coding sequence is TGTGCCAGCAGCCAAGCCGGGACTAGCAATGAGCAGTTCTTC.

This chain joins TRBV10-3 and TRBJ1-4; D possibly corresponds to TRBD1 (5 bases). CDR1 ENHRY and CDR2 SYGVKD come from the germline V gene. The CDR3 length is 11 residues. V was cut by 6 bases and J by 8 bases, with 7 bases left in between. The CDR3 DNA sequence: TGTGCCATCAGCCAGGGAGAAAAACTGTTTTTT. This gives the protein CAISQGEKLFF.

The J gene is TRBJ2-3, the V gene TRBV10-3, with a tentative D call TRBD2 (6 bases). The CDR3 covers 12 residues. Germline CDR1 is ENHRY and CDR2 is SYGVKD. Trimming left V 2 bases short and J 6 bases short, with 6 bases between. CDR3 loop: CAISEGGDTQYF. CDR3 DNA: TGTGCCATCAGTGAGGGAGGGGATACGCAGTATTTT.

This chain uses TRBV2 with TRBJ2-2; 8 bases align to TRBD1. This CDR3 region has 14 residues. V dropped 10 bases and J dropped 0; count of bases not matched to a gene: 4. Germline lookup yields CDR1 SNHLY and CDR2 FYNNEI. This CDR3 reads CATGQGPNTGELFF. Here the CDR3 DNA reads TGTGCCACAGGACAGGGACCGAACACCGGGGAGCTGTTTTTT. The full variable domain, in which reference TRBV2 and TRBJ2-2 provide the parts outside the CDR3, is EPEVTQTPSHQVTQMGQEVILRCVPISNHLYFYWYRQILGQKVEFLVSFYNNEISEKSEIFDDQFSVERPDGSNFTLKIRSTKLEDSAMYFCATGQGPNTGELFFGEGSRLTVL.

This clone was seen only a few times. The chain joins TRBV5-4 to TRBJ1-1; unclear D gene. V shed 4 bases and J shed 1 base, with 20 bases lying between them. Germline V gene sequence: CDR1 SGHNT, CDR2 YYREEE (reference sequence). The CDR3 has 17 residues. CDR3 nucleotides: TGTGCCAGCAGCCCAAGTACTATCCCGGGTAGGAACACTGAAGCTTTCTTT. Protein product: CASSPSTIPGRNTEAFF.